A single sample is the source of the 28 T cell receptor beta chains below, sequenced in a study of identical twins. Using its own MiXCR run on the 5' RACE reads, TCRdb lists one record per CDR3 protein. Of 220,000 or so distinct CDR3 sequences in the sample, about 7% are singletons; the top ten hold 3.5% to 4%. These data are also associated with another study on yellow fever vaccine responses in identical twins.

Sequencing was carried out using memory (CD45RO+) T cells sorted from blood. The source of these receptors is a woman aged 18-30 years in good health.

This chain links TRBV7-3 with TRBJ2-7, with TRBD2 identical over 12 bases. The CDR3 extends over 16 amino acids. CDR1 and CDR2 from the germline V gene are SGHTA and FQGTGA. J was trimmed by 0 bases and V by 5 bases; bases with no gene match: 5. Here the CDR3 DNA reads TGTGCCAGCAGCCCGCGACTAGCGGGGGACTCCTACGAGCAGTACTTC. Translating gives CASSPRLAGDSYEQYF. Full variable domain (outside the CDR3, taken from reference TRBV7-3 and TRBJ2-7): GAGVSQTPSNKVTEKGKYVELRCDPISGHTALYWYRQSLGQGPEFLIYFQGTGAADDSGLPNDRFFAVRPEGSVSTLKIQRTERGDSAVYLCASSPRLAGDSYEQYFGPGTRLTVT.

This clonotype was observed many times. This chain connects TRBV12-3 or TRBV12-4 to TRBJ1-1, with 7 bases matching TRBD1. Trimming took 6 bases from V and 2 from J; bases not matched to a gene: 9. This CDR3 is 15 amino acids long. The DNA of the CDR3 is TGTGCCAGCAGACCCAGGACAGGAGTTAACACTGAAGCTTTCTTT. Translation gives CASRPRTGVNTEAFF.

Many counts were recorded for this clonotype. The gene calls are TRBV4-2 and TRBJ2-3; D may match TRBD1 or TRBD2 (6 bases each). The CDR3 has 17 amino acids. V was shortened by 0 bases and J by 4 bases, with 17 bases between the two germline ends. The germline gives CDR1 LGHNA, CDR2 YNFKEQ. Written as DNA, the CDR3 is TGTGCCAGCAGCCAAGATGGGACGGGGGCCGGGGCAGATACGCAGTATTTT. It translates to CASSQDGTGAGADTQYF.

This clonotype was picked up a small number of times. V is TRBV7-8 and J is TRBJ1-5; D perhaps matches TRBD1 (6 bases). The CDR3 has 16 amino acids. The germline CDR1 and CDR2 sequences are SGHVS and FQNEAQ. The ends were cut back, 5 bases at V and 4 bases at J, with 18 bases in the middle. The CDR3, as DNA: TGTGCCAGCAGCCCACGGGACAAAGTGAGGAATCAGCCCCAGCATTTT. Its protein product is CASSPRDKVRNQPQHF.

This chain joins TRBV10-3 and TRBJ2-6; no firm D call. The CDR3 sequence is 16 residues long. With 0 bases removed from V and 0 bases from J, the gap between germline ends came to 6 bases. Germline values: CDR1 ENHRY, CDR2 SYGVKD. CDR3 sequence: CAISESRNSGANVLTF. The CDR3 nucleotides read TGTGCCATCAGTGAGTCGAGAAACTCTGGGGCCAACGTCCTGACTTTC.

This clonotype was found a few times. This chain joins TRBV6-5 and TRBJ1-1; 7 nucleotides agree with TRBD1. The V and J ends lost 2 bases and 4 bases, in that order; junction bases with no gene match: 7. The CDR3 totals 15 residues. The germline V gene encodes CDR1 MNHEY and CDR2 SVGAGI. CDR3 coding DNA: TGTGCCAGCAGTTACCGACAGACAGGGTCCACTGAAGCTTTCTTT. Amino acid sequence: CASSYRQTGSTEAFF.

This clonotype was seen a few times. CDR3 loop: CASNPRRSHANIQYF. DNA for the CDR3: TGTGCCAGCAACCCCCGGCGGTCTCACGCAAACATTCAGTACTTC. The J gene is TRBJ2-4, the V gene TRBV28; no clear D gene. The CDR3 extends over 15 amino acids. Trimming left V 7 bases short and J 6 bases short, with 19 bases between. Germline loops: CDR1 MDHEN, CDR2 SYDVKM.

This chain uses TRBV27 with TRBJ2-5; tentative D call: TRBD1 (5 bases). V was trimmed by 4 bases and J by 1 base, leaving 10 bases between them. CDR3 length equals 14 residues. Germline CDR1 MNHEY, CDR2 SMNVEV (reference sequence). CDR3 region: CASSSTGFQETQYF. In DNA form, the CDR3 reads TGTGCCAGCAGTTCTACAGGTTTCCAAGAGACCCAGTACTTC.

This clonotype was detected only a few times. The V and J genes are TRBV4-2 and TRBJ2-7; 9 bases map to TRBD2. The V segment lost 3 bases and the J segment 2 bases; nucleotides outside the gene matches: 11. This CDR3 comprises 17 residues. Germline lookup yields CDR1 LGHNA and CDR2 YNFKEQ. CDR3 DNA sequence: TGTGCCAGCAGCCACGGAAAGAGGACTAGCGCAGCCTACGAGCAGTACTTC. Amino acid sequence: CASSHGKRTSAAYEQYF.

The genes are TRBV12-5 and TRBJ2-3, with D possibly being TRBD2 (5 bases). V dropped 3 bases and J dropped 2 bases, with 18 bases sitting between them. This CDR3 has 17 residues. Germline CDR1 is LGHNT and CDR2 is FRNRAP. CDR3 coding DNA: TGTGCTAGTGGTTTCTACCGACTGGAGGCACACACAGATACGCAGTATTTT. Translation: CASGFYRLEAHTDTQYF.

A few counts support this clonotype. The rearrangement joins TRBV14 to TRBJ2-2; D ambiguous. This CDR3 has 13 amino acids. V was pared by 5 bases and J by 6 bases, with 10 bases between. Germline V gene data show CDR1 as SGHDN and CDR2 as FVKESK. The CDR3 sequence is CASSLQKSGELFF. The CDR3 nucleotides are TGTGCCAGCAGCTTACAGAAGTCCGGGGAGCTGTTTTTT. Based on the CDR3 plus reference TRBV14 and TRBJ2-2, the full variable domain is EAGVTQFPSHSVIEKGQTVTLRCDPISGHDNLYWYRRVMGKEIKFLLHFVKESKQDESGMPNNRFLAERTGGTYSTLKVQPAELEDSGVYFCASSLQKSGELFFGEGSRLTVL.

This clonotype has ten or more counts. The rearrangement joins TRBV7-8 to TRBJ2-2, with TRBD2 matching over 7 bases. The CDR3 runs to 16 residues. Germline V lookup: CDR1 SGHVS, CDR2 FQNEAQ. Unmatched junction bases numbered 6, after V lost 2 bases and J lost 3 bases. For the CDR3, the DNA is TGTGCCAGCAGCTTATGGCGGGGAGGGGACACCGGGGAGCTGTTTTTT. This sequence encodes CASSLWRGGDTGELFF.

This chain connects TRBV3-1 to TRBJ2-1, with TRBD2 matching 8 bases. The CDR3 contains 17 residues. The V segment lost 4 bases and the J segment 7 bases; nucleotides outside the gene matches: 15. CDR1 and CDR2 (germline): LGHDT, YNNKEL (reference sequence). The CDR3 sequence: CASSRLRLAGGGNEQFF. CDR3 nucleotide sequence: TGTGCCAGCAGCCGCCTCCGGTTGGCGGGAGGTGGAAATGAGCAGTTCTTC.

This chain links TRBV7-9 with TRBJ1-1; 7 bases are shared with TRBD1. V shed 1 base and J 4 bases; nucleotides not matched to a gene: 9. The germline V gene encodes CDR1 SEHNR and CDR2 FQNEAQ (reference sequence). This CDR3 contains 16 residues. Here the CDR3 reads CASSLDPPGGATEAFF. Written as DNA, the CDR3 is TGTGCCAGCAGCTTAGACCCCCCAGGGGGGGCCACTGAAGCTTTCTTT.

The V gene is TRBV2, the J gene TRBJ2-3; D remains unclear. The CDR3 is 12 residues long. Looked up from germline, CDR1 is SNHLY and CDR2 is FYNNEI. V dropped 5 bases and J dropped 4 bases, with 7 bases sitting between them. CDR3 sequence (DNA): TGTGCCAGCAGTTCGGCGGCAGATACGCAGTATTTT. Its protein product is CASSSAADTQYF.

The gene calls are TRBV28 and TRBJ2-1, with D unresolved. V dropped 6 bases and J dropped 8 bases, with 17 bases sitting between them. Germline-derived CDR1 and CDR2 are MDHEN and SYDVKM. The CDR3 is 14 residues long. Written as DNA, the CDR3 is TGTGCCAGCAGACGGGCCCGAGGTTTGGATGAGCAGTTCTTC. Translating gives CASRRARGLDEQFF.

The chain recombines TRBV7-9 with TRBJ2-7; 9 bases align to TRBD2. V lost 5 bases, J lost 5 bases, and 10 bases stayed unmatched. Germline V gene sequence: CDR1 SEHNR, CDR2 FQNEAQ (reference sequence). The CDR3 is made up of 15 amino acids. The CDR3 DNA follows: TGTGCCAGCAGCCCCTTAGCGGGAGACGTCAACGAGCAGTACTTC. Its protein product is CASSPLAGDVNEQYF.

The chain carries TRBV5-1 and TRBJ1-3, with D unresolved. The CDR3 extends over 14 amino acids. V was trimmed by 4 bases and J by 3 bases, leaving 11 bases between them. Germline-derived CDR1 and CDR2 are SGHRS and YFSETQ. DNA of the CDR3: TGCGCCAGCAGCGCGACATCAATTGGAAACACCATATATTTT. Its protein is CASSATSIGNTIYF.

In its sample, this clonotype was seen a few times. The gene calls are TRBV7-9 and TRBJ2-2, with 11 bases lining up with TRBD2. This CDR3 comprises 16 residues. With V trimmed by 5 bases and J by 4 bases, 6 bases remained unmatched. The V gene's germline CDR1 is SEHNR and CDR2 FQNEAQ (reference sequence). The CDR3 sequence is CASSNSGRASTGELFF. CDR3 coding DNA: TGTGCCAGCAGCAATAGCGGGAGGGCGAGCACCGGGGAGCTGTTTTTT.

This clonotype came up a few times. The V gene is TRBV2, the J gene TRBJ1-4; D remains unclear. Trimming removed 6 bases from V and 10 bases from J, with 9 bases in between. This CDR3 has 11 amino acids. CDR1 SNHLY and CDR2 FYNNEI come from the germline V gene. CDR3 sequence (DNA): TGTGCCAGCAGGCTACGGGGAAAACTGTTTTTT. It specifies CASRLRGKLFF.

This clonotype was observed many times. The J gene is TRBJ1-1, the V gene TRBV5-1; perhaps TRBD1 as D (5 bases). Trimming stripped 0 bases from V and 5 bases from J, with 20 bases between. CDR1 is SGHRS and CDR2 is YFSETQ in the germline V gene. The CDR3 is made up of 17 amino acids. CDR3 protein: CASSLAVSGTTGTEAFF. CDR3 coding DNA: TGCGCCAGCAGCTTGGCCGTTTCAGGGACGACGGGAACTGAAGCTTTCTTT.

This clonotype was detected ten times or more. The chain carries TRBV28 and TRBJ2-1; perhaps TRBD2 as D (6 bases). V lost 2 bases to trimming and J lost 8 bases, with 13 bases between them. The CDR3 has 14 amino acids. Germline CDR1 is MDHEN and CDR2 is SYDVKM. DNA of the CDR3: TGTGCCAGCAGTTTAATTGGAGGGACCTATGAGCAGTTCTTC. Translated: CASSLIGGTYEQFF.

This clonotype has a count of ten or more. The chain is built from TRBV12-3 or TRBV12-4 and TRBJ2-5; D unresolved. There are 12 residues in the CDR3. V was pared by 6 bases and J by 3 bases, with 8 bases between. The CDR3 region is CASSRLKETQYF. The CDR3 DNA reads TGTGCCAGCAGCCGACTTAAAGAGACCCAGTACTTC.

The V and J genes are TRBV28 and TRBJ2-7; TRBD1 is a possible D gene (7 bases). Germline values: CDR1 MDHEN, CDR2 SYDVKM. The CDR3 has 15 amino acids. The V end lost 6 bases, the J end lost 5 bases, and 20 bases lay between the germline ends. CDR3 DNA: TGTGCCAGCAGCTCGGGATGGAGGGGGCACAACGAGCAGTACGTC. It specifies CASSSGWRGHNEQYV.

This clonotype was found many times. The chain carries TRBV20-1 and TRBJ2-4, with 10 bases matching TRBD2. V lost 7 bases to trimming and J lost 3 bases; unmatched junction nucleotides: 6. Per the germline V gene, CDR1 is DFQATT and CDR2 is SNEGSKA (reference sequence). The CDR3 sequence is 14 residues long. CDR3 sequence reads: CSGSGGAVKNIQYF. The CDR3 bases are TGCAGTGGGAGCGGGGGGGCCGTCAAAAACATTCAGTACTTC.

This chain uses TRBV20-1 with TRBJ1-1; D unresolved. This CDR3 contains 14 residues. V lost 5 bases, J lost 0 bases, and 13 bases lay in between. The germline V gene encodes CDR1 DFQATT and CDR2 SNEGSKA (reference sequence). DNA of the CDR3: TGCAGTGCTCCGGATCGACGGGTGAACACTGAAGCTTTCTTT. This encodes CSAPDRRVNTEAFF.

The table lists this clonotype with many counts. V gene TRBV29-1 combines with J gene TRBJ2-7; 11 bases align to TRBD1. The CDR3 is 14 residues long. CDR1 and CDR2 (germline): SQVTM, ANQGSEA. With V trimmed by 5 bases and J by 2 bases, 5 bases remained unmatched. This CDR3 reads CSVKGTGGTYEQYF. The CDR3, as DNA: TGCAGCGTTAAAGGGACAGGGGGTACCTACGAGCAGTACTTC.

The chain carries TRBV28 and TRBJ2-3, with D tentatively TRBD1 or TRBD2 (5 bases each). CDR3 length equals 14 residues. The V gene lost 3 bases and the J gene lost 5 bases, with 12 bases spanning the gap. CDR1 is MDHEN, CDR2 SYDVKM, per germline. This CDR3 reads CASSFHGAIDTQYF. The CDR3 DNA sequence: TGTGCCAGCAGTTTTCACGGGGCGATAGATACGCAGTATTTT.